Following are 13 T cell receptor beta chains from one sample sequenced in a study of T cell changes during pregnancy in multiple sclerosis. Clones were sequenced by immunoSEQ multiplex PCR, and TCRdb holds only the in-frame ones, with some missing. Of tens of thousands of clones in the sample, 80% to 95% were seen once. The specimen was peripheral blood, collected in the third trimester of pregnancy. The receptors derive from a female donor with multiple sclerosis, enrolled in a pregnancy study.

The chain is built from TRBV6-5 and TRBJ2-7, with 7 nucleotides matching TRBD2. The trim removed 2 bases at V and 5 bases at J, leaving 3 bases unmatched. Germline lookup yields CDR1 MNHEY and CDR2 SVGAGI. CDR3 length: 13 amino acids. DNA for the CDR3: TGTGCCAGCAGTTACACTAGCGTCCACGAGCAGTACTTC. Protein: CASSYTSVHEQYF.

V usage is TRBV7-9 and J usage is TRBJ2-1; 12 nucleotides agree with TRBD2. Trimming cost V 5 bases and J 6 bases; bases outside gene matches: 5. Looked up from germline, CDR1 is SEHNR and CDR2 is FQNEAQ (reference sequence). The CDR3 has 15 residues. In DNA, the CDR3 is TGTGCCAGCAGCCCACTAGCGGGAGGCTTCAATGAGCAGTTCTTC. Translation gives CASSPLAGGFNEQFF.

This clone was seen a handful of times. The rearrangement links TRBV19 to TRBJ2-1; 10 bases fit TRBD2. The length of the CDR3 is 15 residues. With 3 bases clipped from V and 4 bases from J, the junction kept 3 bases outside the gene matches. The germline CDR1 and CDR2 sequences are LNHDA and SQIVND (reference sequence). CDR3 protein: CASSIGLADYNEQFF. CDR3 nucleotides: TGTGCCAGTAGTATCGGACTAGCGGATTACAATGAGCAGTTCTTC.

The genes are TRBV6-1 and TRBJ2-7; TRBD2 matches 13 bases. The CDR3 extends over 15 amino acids. Germline CDR1 and CDR2: MNHNS and SASEGT. V was clipped by 5 bases and J by 5 bases; unmatched bases: 6. The CDR3 DNA sequence: TGTGCCAGCAGTACCGGGACTAGCGGGAATGACGAGCAGTACTTC. Translated, it gives CASSTGTSGNDEQYF.

DNA for the CDR3: TGTGCCAGCAGTCTTATTTCCAGCTCCTACGAGCAGTACTTC. Translation: CASSLISSSYEQYF. The rearrangement joins TRBV27 to TRBJ2-7, with D uncertain. This CDR3 is built from 14 residues. Germline values: CDR1 MNHEY, CDR2 SMNVEV (reference sequence). Deletions cut 5 bases from V and 0 bases from J, with 11 bases between.

The chain recombines TRBV7-2 with TRBJ2-7, with TRBD2 identical over 11 bases. Germline V lookup: CDR1 SGHTA, CDR2 FQGNSA. V trimming: 6 bases; J trimming: 5 bases; junction bases outside the gene matches: 6. The CDR3 is 14 amino acids. The CDR3 DNA sequence: TGTGCCAGCAGACCTAGCGGGAGGCTGAACGAGCAGTACTTC. Protein: CASRPSGRLNEQYF.

The chain carries TRBV25-1 and TRBJ2-1; 12 bases agree with TRBD2. The V and J ends lost 3 bases and 8 bases, in that order; junction bases with no gene match: 5. Germline V gene sequence: CDR1 MGHDK, CDR2 SYGVNS. The CDR3 totals 15 residues. This CDR3 reads CASSDPSGRAYEQFF. The DNA of the CDR3 is TGTGCCAGCAGTGACCCTAGCGGGAGGGCCTATGAGCAGTTCTTC.

The rearrangement uses TRBV5-1 and TRBJ2-7, with 11 bases lining up with TRBD2. V was pared by 5 bases and J by 2 bases, with 3 bases of the junction left unmatched. CDR1 and CDR2 (germline): SGHRS, YFSETQ. The CDR3 is 14 amino acids. The CDR3: CASRTSGGTYEQYF. The CDR3, as DNA: TGCGCCAGCAGAACTAGCGGGGGAACCTACGAGCAGTACTTC.

The chain is built from TRBV6-6 and TRBJ2-1; perhaps TRBD2 as D (5 bases). The CDR3 is 14 amino acids. V was clipped by 7 bases and J by 8 bases, with 18 bases between them. CDR1 is MNHNY and CDR2 is SVGAGI in the germline V gene (reference sequence). The chain's CDR3 is CASISRGGGDEQFF. The CDR3 DNA reads as TGTGCCAGCATTTCAAGAGGAGGCGGCGATGAGCAGTTCTTC.

The rearrangement links TRBV19 to TRBJ2-5; no reliable D call. The length of the CDR3 is 13 residues. The ends were cut back, 6 bases at V and 0 bases at J, with 8 bases in the middle. Germline V gives CDR1 LNHDA, CDR2 SQIVND (reference sequence). As DNA, the CDR3 is TGTGCCAGTAGGAGTTTAAACCAAGAGACCCAGTACTTC. This gives the protein CASRSLNQETQYF.

The gene calls are TRBV6-5 and TRBJ1-4, with TRBD1 as a possible D gene (5 bases). Germline V gene lookup returns CDR1 MNHEY and CDR2 SVGAGI. V gave up 4 bases and J gave up 6 bases, with 12 bases separating them. The CDR3 loop spans 14 amino acids. CDR3 loop: CASSSGGFDEKLFF. The DNA of the CDR3 is TGTGCCAGCAGTTCGGGGGGGTTTGATGAAAAACTGTTTTTT.

The chain has TRBV11-1 and TRBJ2-1; 8 nucleotides align to TRBD2. V lost 4 bases and J lost 0; bases outside the gene matches: 5. This CDR3 contains 16 residues. Germline V gene sequence: CDR1 SGHAT, CDR2 FQDESV (reference sequence). Here the CDR3 DNA reads TGTGCCAGCAGCTATCGGGAGGGGAGCTCCTACAATGAGCAGTTCTTC. Protein product: CASSYREGSSYNEQFF.

J is TRBJ2-2 and V is TRBV19; a weak D match, TRBD1 (5 bases). V lost 5 bases and J 0 bases, leaving 10 bases between the germline ends. In germline, CDR1 is LNHDA, CDR2 SQIVND (reference sequence). The CDR3 spans 15 residues. This CDR3 reads CASSSGSTNTGELFF. The CDR3 DNA is TGTGCCAGTAGTTCAGGGTCTACGAACACCGGGGAGCTGTTTTTT.